The rows below give T cell receptor beta chains drawn from one sample of a study of patients and donors after allogeneic stem cell transplantation. One entry per CDR3 protein, called by TCRdb with MiXCR from the RT-PCR reads. The data hold about 87,000 distinct CDR3 sequences, with 5% observed a single time. The sequenced sample consisted of blood, either unsorted or a sorted T cell fraction (not recorded which). These receptors came from a human donor who was either an allogeneic HSCT recipient or a stem cell or donor lymphocyte infusion donor (not recorded which). It is not recorded whose cells these are; they may come from a transplant donor. Both conserved end residues are part of each CDR3. D genes are given only for firm matches. Clone size, where shown, is once, few, many, or a class for clones that have expanded.

clone size: many; D gene: TRBD2; V gene: TRBV4-2; J gene: TRBJ2-5; CDR3 protein: CASSQSTSGAQETQYF; CDR3 DNA: TGTGCCAGCAGCCAGTCAACTAGCGGGGCCCAAGAGACCCAGTACTTC
clone size: many; D gene: .; V gene: TRBV7-6; J gene: TRBJ1-2; CDR3 protein: CASSLARGGGYGYTF; CDR3 DNA: TGTGCCAGCAGCTTAGCCCGCGGGGGCGGCTATGGCTACACCTTC
clone size: many; D gene: .; V gene: TRBV27; J gene: TRBJ2-1; CDR3 protein: CASTPGGMYSYNEQFF; CDR3 DNA: TGTGCCAGTACCCCTGGGGGGATGTACTCCTACAATGAGCAGTTCTTC
clone size: many; D gene: TRBD1; V gene: TRBV5-1; J gene: TRBJ2-7; CDR3 protein: CASSLVGQGVYEQYF; CDR3 DNA: TGCGCCAGCAGCTTGGTGGGACAGGGGGTCTACGAGCAGTACTTC
clone size: .; D gene: TRBD1; V gene: TRBV18; J gene: TRBJ2-5; CDR3 protein: CASSPMQGVETQYF; CDR3 DNA: TGTGCCAGCTCACCAATGCAGGGGGTAGAGACCCAGTACTTC
clone size: many; D gene: .; V gene: TRBV5-1; J gene: TRBJ2-1; CDR3 protein: CASSEGTAGHEQFF; CDR3 DNA: TGCGCCAGCAGCGAGGGGACCGCGGGGCATGAGCAGTTCTTC
clone size: few; D gene: .; V gene: TRBV20-1; J gene: TRBJ2-3; CDR3 protein: CSANQGLQADTQYF; CDR3 DNA: TGCAGTGCTAATCAGGGGCTACAAGCAGATACGCAGTATTTT
clone size: many; D gene: .; V gene: TRBV19; J gene: TRBJ2-5; CDR3 protein: CASSITATGQETQYF; CDR3 DNA: TGTGCCAGTAGTATTACGGCAACCGGCCAAGAGACCCAGTACTTC
clone size: .; D gene: .; V gene: TRBV7-8; J gene: TRBJ1-4; CDR3 protein: CASSLAGAVGEELFF; CDR3 DNA: TGTGCCAGCAGCTTAGCCGGAGCGGTGGGTGAAGAACTGTTTTTT
clone size: many; D gene: .; V gene: TRBV30; J gene: TRBJ1-5; CDR3 protein: CAWSEISGYYQPQHF; CDR3 DNA: TGTGCCTGGAGTGAGATTTCAGGGTACTATCAGCCCCAGCATTTT
clone size: many; D gene: .; V gene: TRBV7-2; J gene: TRBJ2-1; CDR3 protein: CASSTPHKSEQFF; CDR3 DNA: TGTGCCAGCAGCACCCCCCACAAGAGTGAGCAGTTCTTC
clone size: many; D gene: .; V gene: TRBV30; J gene: TRBJ1-1; CDR3 protein: CAWSVTGEGRGASTEAFF; CDR3 DNA: TGTGCCTGGAGTGTAACCGGGGAGGGTCGGGGGGCCTCCACTGAAGCTTTCTTT
clone size: .; D gene: .; V gene: TRBV5-4; J gene: TRBJ1-5; CDR3 protein: CASSPIPGFNQPQHF; CDR3 DNA: TGTGCCAGCAGCCCGATCCCAGGGTTCAATCAGCCCCAGCATTTT
clone size: many; D gene: TRBD1; V gene: TRBV6-1; J gene: TRBJ1-2; CDR3 protein: CASRPGQSSYGYTF; CDR3 DNA: TGTGCCAGCAGGCCGGGACAGTCCTCCTATGGCTACACCTTC
clone size: medium-sized; D gene: .; V gene: TRBV7-9; J gene: TRBJ1-1; CDR3 protein: CASIGYTEAFF; CDR3 DNA: TGTGCCAGCATCGGGTACACTGAAGCTTTCTTT
clone size: .; D gene: .; V gene: TRBV5-1; J gene: TRBJ2-5; CDR3 protein: CASSLENGGEYF; CDR3 DNA: TGCGCCAGCAGCTTGGAAAACGGGGGCGAGTACTTC
clone size: many; D gene: .; V gene: TRBV3-1; J gene: TRBJ2-2; CDR3 protein: CASSQVSAFTGELFF; CDR3 DNA: TGTGCCAGCAGCCAAGTGTCGGCGTTTACCGGGGAGCTGTTTTTT
clone size: few; D gene: .; V gene: TRBV7-2; J gene: TRBJ2-7; CDR3 protein: CASSRLPPYEQYF; CDR3 DNA: TGTGCCAGCAGCCGACTGCCCCCCTACGAGCAGTACTTC
clone size: many; D gene: .; V gene: TRBV2; J gene: TRBJ1-5; CDR3 protein: CASSGDAGSNQPQHF; CDR3 DNA: TGTGCCAGCAGCGGGGACGCGGGTAGCAATCAGCCCCAGCATTTT
clone size: .; D gene: .; V gene: TRBV5-3; J gene: TRBJ1-2; CDR3 protein: CATSPRSYGYTF; CDR3 DNA: TGTGCCACCAGCCCCCGCTCATATGGCTACACCTTC
clone size: many; D gene: .; V gene: TRBV10-3; J gene: TRBJ2-1; CDR3 protein: CAISENREYQFF; CDR3 DNA: TGTGCCATCAGTGAAAATCGGGAGTATCAGTTCTTC
clone size: few; D gene: .; V gene: TRBV5-6; J gene: TRBJ2-1; CDR3 protein: CASSRSRNEQFF; CDR3 DNA: TGTGCCAGCAGCCGAAGTAGGAATGAGCAGTTCTTC
clone size: .; D gene: .; V gene: TRBV9; J gene: TRBJ2-1; CDR3 protein: CASSVVAGSSYNEQFF; CDR3 DNA: TGTGCCAGCAGCGTAGTGGCGGGTAGCTCCTACAATGAGCAGTTCTTC
clone size: .; D gene: TRBD2; V gene: TRBV12-3/TRBV12-4; J gene: TRBJ2-7; CDR3 protein: CASSFSGVPGGTGF; CDR3 DNA: TGTGCCAGCAGTTTTTCCGGGGTACCGGGGGGTACGGGATTC
clone size: many; D gene: .; V gene: TRBV5-1; J gene: TRBJ2-1; CDR3 protein: CASRSRSGSASSYNEQFF; CDR3 DNA: TGCGCCAGCAGATCAAGATCAGGGTCGGCTAGCTCCTACAATGAGCAGTTCTTC
clone size: many; D gene: .; V gene: TRBV12-3/TRBV12-4; J gene: TRBJ2-3; CDR3 protein: CASRSTGTHTQYF; CDR3 DNA: TGTGCCAGCAGATCCACAGGGACCCATACGCAGTATTTT
clone size: few; D gene: TRBD2; V gene: TRBV6-4; J gene: TRBJ2-3; CDR3 protein: CASSEIAGGTDTQYF; CDR3 DNA: TGTGCCAGCAGTGAGATAGCGGGGGGCACAGATACGCAGTATTTT
clone size: many; D gene: .; V gene: TRBV3-1; J gene: TRBJ1-5; CDR3 protein: CASSSRGQPQHF; CDR3 DNA: TGTGCCAGCTCCTCGAGGGGTCAGCCCCAGCATTTT
clone size: many; D gene: TRBD2; V gene: TRBV29-1; J gene: TRBJ2-1; CDR3 protein: CSAASGRGYNEQFF; CDR3 DNA: TGCAGCGCCGCTAGCGGGAGGGGCTACAATGAGCAGTTCTTC
clone size: few; D gene: TRBD2; V gene: TRBV6-1; J gene: TRBJ2-1; CDR3 protein: CASSPPGGGNEQFF; CDR3 DNA: TGTGCCAGCAGTCCCCCCGGGGGGGGGAATGAGCAGTTCTTC
clone size: many; D gene: .; V gene: TRBV12-3/TRBV12-4; J gene: TRBJ1-6; CDR3 protein: CASSLGRSYNSPLHF; CDR3 DNA: TGTGCCAGCAGTTTAGGGCGGTCGTATAATTCACCCCTCCACTTT
clone size: many; D gene: .; V gene: TRBV7-3; J gene: TRBJ2-2; CDR3 protein: CASGETVTGELFF; CDR3 DNA: TGTGCCAGCGGCGAGACAGTAACCGGGGAGCTGTTTTTT
clone size: many; D gene: TRBD2; V gene: TRBV3-1; J gene: TRBJ2-3; CDR3 protein: CASSQGRGGVDTQYF; CDR3 DNA: TGTGCCAGCAGCCAAGGCCGGGGGGGAGTAGATACGCAGTATTTT
clone size: few; D gene: .; V gene: TRBV5-4; J gene: TRBJ2-7; CDR3 protein: CASSPTPSSYEQYF; CDR3 DNA: TGTGCCAGCAGCCCGACCCCTAGCTCCTACGAGCAGTACTTC
clone size: few; D gene: .; V gene: TRBV27; J gene: TRBJ2-3; CDR3 protein: CASSLTHLPTDTQYF; CDR3 DNA: TGTGCCAGCAGTCTGACCCACCTTCCCACAGATACGCAGTATTTT
clone size: many; D gene: .; V gene: TRBV4-2; J gene: TRBJ1-5; CDR3 protein: CASSPRDSNQPQHF; CDR3 DNA: TGTGCCAGCAGCCCCCGGGACAGCAATCAGCCCCAGCATTTT
clone size: few; D gene: .; V gene: TRBV11-2; J gene: TRBJ2-3; CDR3 protein: CASRPSRGNTDTQYF; CDR3 DNA: TGTGCCAGCAGACCCTCTCGGGGGAACACAGATACGCAGTATTTT
clone size: many; D gene: TRBD2; V gene: TRBV30; J gene: TRBJ2-5; CDR3 protein: CAWSVWGGIETQYF; CDR3 DNA: TGTGCCTGGAGTGTATGGGGGGGAATCGAGACCCAGTACTTC
clone size: many; D gene: .; V gene: TRBV9; J gene: TRBJ2-3; CDR3 protein: CASRKDPSTDTQYF; CDR3 DNA: TGTGCCAGCAGGAAGGACCCTAGCACAGATACGCAGTATTTT
clone size: many; D gene: .; V gene: TRBV7-2; J gene: TRBJ1-2; CDR3 protein: CASIGEPQGRNGYTF; CDR3 DNA: TGTGCCAGCATCGGAGAGCCCCAGGGGAGGAATGGCTACACCTTC
clone size: many; D gene: .; V gene: TRBV3-1; J gene: TRBJ1-6; CDR3 protein: CASSLRDNGPNSPLHF; CDR3 DNA: TGTGCCAGCAGCCTCCGGGACAATGGCCCGAATTCACCCCTCCACTTT